A single sample is the source of the 8 T cell receptor beta chains below, sequenced in a study of cytomegalovirus exposure and HLA in healthy donors. Researchers ran the PCR with 60 Vbeta and 13 Jbeta primers. This table comes from immunoSEQ multiplex PCR, and its TCRdb copy is limited to in-frame clones, with some not included. The sample consists of approximately 160,000 clones, around 77% of them appearing once. Material: PBMCs. These TCRs come from a woman aged 40 to 55 in good health and CMV-seronegative.

In the case of this clone: The same CDR3 can be traced to other DNA sequences in this sample. The J gene is TRBJ2-3, the V gene TRBV5-4; no clear D gene. The CDR3 is 15 amino acids. The germline CDR1 and CDR2 sequences are SGHNT and YYREEE (reference sequence). Trimming took 0 bases from V and 0 from J, leaving 8 bases between them. CDR3 region: CASSLEGGSTDTQYF. In DNA form, the CDR3 reads TGTGCCAGCAGCTTGGAAGGCGGTAGCACAGATACGCAGTATTTT.

This chain connects TRBV28 to TRBJ2-3, with D unresolved. The CDR3 is made up of 13 amino acids. Trimming removed 7 bases from V and 2 bases from J, with 10 bases in between. Germline V lookup: CDR1 MDHEN, CDR2 SYDVKM. The CDR3 DNA sequence: TGTGCCAGCACCCCCCAGGACACAGATACGCAGTATTTT. This codes for CASTPQDTDTQYF.

This clone was recorded a few times. The chain has TRBV5-1 and TRBJ1-1, with D perhaps matching TRBD1 (5 bases). Germline loops: CDR1 SGHRS, CDR2 YFSETQ. V dropped 3 bases and J dropped 6 bases, with 12 bases sitting between them. The CDR3 is 13 residues long. The CDR3 here is CASSSGPSAEAFF. The DNA of the CDR3 is TGCGCCAGCAGCTCGGGACCTAGCGCTGAAGCTTTCTTT.

V gene TRBV5-8 combines with J gene TRBJ1-4; no firm D call. CDR1 is SGHTS, CDR2 YDEGEE, per germline. The CDR3 covers 15 residues. V shed 4 bases and J shed 3 bases, with 13 bases lying between them. CDR3 protein: CASSPSGGPNEKLFF. The CDR3 nucleotides are TGTGCCAGCAGCCCCTCAGGAGGACCTAATGAAAAACTGTTTTTT.

The J gene is TRBJ1-1, the V gene TRBV25-1; D is unclear. V was trimmed by 1 base and J by 6 bases, leaving 15 bases between them. CDR1 and CDR2 from the germline V gene are MGHDK and SYGVNS. The CDR3 is 15 amino acids. CDR3 in DNA: TGTGCCAGCAGTGAATCTTACGGGGTTGGGTCTGAAGCTTTCTTT. Translated, it gives CASSESYGVGSEAFF.

The chain links TRBV11-2 to TRBJ1-4, with TRBD1 as a possible D gene (5 bases). From germline, CDR1 is SGHAT and CDR2 FQNNGV. The germline V and J ends were trimmed by 4 bases and 8 bases, with 20 bases remaining between them. The CDR3 totals 16 residues. The CDR3 bases are TGTGCCAGCAGCTCACCTCCCGGGACTCCGCCGGAAAAACTGTTTTTT. Protein product: CASSSPPGTPPEKLFF.

The chain employs TRBV29-1 and TRBJ2-7, with 9 bases fitting TRBD2. CDR1 and CDR2 (germline): SQVTM, ANQGSEA. The CDR3 consists of 14 residues. J gave up 2 bases and V 5 bases, and 7 bases lay outside the gene matches. The chain's CDR3 is CSVRTSGSTYEQYF. The DNA of the CDR3 is TGCAGCGTTCGAACTAGCGGGTCCACCTACGAGCAGTACTTC.

CDR3 DNA sequence: TGTGCTAGTGCCCCACAGGGGGTTGGGCCTTACAATGAGCAGTTCTTC. Its translation is CASAPQGVGPYNEQFF. This rearrangement joins TRBV12-5 to TRBJ2-1; 8 bases fit TRBD1. V was clipped by 7 bases and J by 4 bases; unmatched bases: 12. The CDR3 sequence is 16 residues long. From germline, CDR1 is LGHNT and CDR2 FRNRAP.